This entry lists 23 T cell receptor beta chains sequenced from one sample in a study of cytomegalovirus exposure and HLA in healthy donors. The primer mix had 60 Vbeta and 13 Jbeta primers. TCRdb's copy holds only in-frame clones and misses some; the assay was immunoSEQ multiplex PCR. Among about 86,000 clones listed, approximately 70% were seen once. Sequencing was done on a sample of PBMCs. These TCRs come from a man between 60 and 70 years old in good health and CMV-seronegative.

V usage is TRBV10-3 and J usage is TRBJ2-5; D is unresolved. The V and J ends lost 2 bases and 4 bases respectively, with 5 bases between them. The V gene's germline CDR1 is ENHRY and CDR2 SYGVKD. The CDR3 covers 12 residues. The CDR3 DNA sequence: TGTGCCATCAGTGAGACCGGAGAGACCCAGTACTTC. Translating it yields CAISETGETQYF.

The chain couples TRBV4-2 to TRBJ1-2, with D possibly matching TRBD1 (6 bases). Germline lookup yields CDR1 LGHNA and CDR2 YNFKEQ. V was cut by 0 bases and J by 4 bases, with 6 bases left in between. The CDR3 spans 13 residues. CDR3 region: CASSQEGGYGYTF. CDR3 nucleotides: TGTGCCAGCAGCCAAGAAGGGGGCTATGGCTACACCTTC.

The table lists this clone with a few counts. The chain has TRBV5-6 and TRBJ1-6; D gene ambiguous. Germline loops: CDR1 SGHDT, CDR2 YYEEEE. The CDR3 runs to 12 residues. Trimming took off 0 bases at V and 14 bases at J, with 9 bases between the two ends. CDR3 nucleotide sequence: TGTGCCAGCAGCTTGGGTCAGGTTACCCTCCACTTT. Residues: CASSLGQVTLHF.

V usage is TRBV7-6 and J usage is TRBJ1-1, with TRBD1 as a possible D gene (6 bases). This CDR3 comprises 14 residues. V dropped 5 bases and J dropped 1 base, with 11 bases sitting between them. Germline V lookup: CDR1 SGHVS, CDR2 FNYEAQ. The CDR3 DNA reads TGTGCCAGCAGCCCGGGACATCAGAACACTGAAGCTTTCTTT. Protein: CASSPGHQNTEAFF.

The chain has TRBV6-1 and TRBJ2-6; no definite D call. CDR3 length: 17 amino acids. Trimming removed 2 bases from V and 0 bases from J, with 11 bases in between. Germline CDR1 and CDR2: MNHNS and SASEGT. The CDR3 sequence: CASSENLYFSGANVLTF. In DNA form, the CDR3 reads TGTGCCAGCAGTGAAAATCTTTACTTCTCTGGGGCCAACGTCCTGACTTTC.

V usage is TRBV11-2 and J usage is TRBJ1-3, with D possibly TRBD1 on 5 matching bases. The germline CDR1 and CDR2 sequences are SGHAT and FQNNGV. V was shortened by 8 bases and J by 4 bases, with 6 bases between the two germline ends. CDR3 size: 11 residues. The CDR3 region has the DNA TGTGCCAGCTCAGGGGGAAACACCATATATTTT. It is translated as CASSGGNTIYF.

This rearrangement joins TRBV6-5 to TRBJ2-7, with 9 positions matching TRBD1. The germline V gene encodes CDR1 MNHEY and CDR2 SVGAGI. The V and J ends lost 8 bases and 2 bases, in that order; junction bases with no gene match: 1. The CDR3 sequence is 12 residues long. In DNA, the CDR3 is TGTGCCAGCGGACAGGGGCCCTACGAGCAGTACTTC. It yields the protein CASGQGPYEQYF.

The gene calls are TRBV28 and TRBJ2-7, with D maybe TRBD1 (7 bases). V shed 5 bases and J shed 3 bases, with 20 bases lying between them. This CDR3 has 16 amino acids. CDR1 MDHEN and CDR2 SYDVKM come from the germline V gene. In DNA form, the CDR3 reads TGTGCCAGCAGTCCATTAGGTGCGGGACAGCTCTACGAGCAGTACTTC. This codes for CASSPLGAGQLYEQYF.

This clone was counted between two and nine times. The V gene is TRBV6-5, the J gene TRBJ2-2; possibly TRBD1 for D (6 bases). Germline V gene sequence: CDR1 MNHEY, CDR2 SVGAGI. The CDR3 sequence is 14 residues long. V lost 6 bases and J 6 bases, leaving 14 bases between the germline ends. This CDR3 is CASSPTTGPGELFF. DNA for the CDR3: TGTGCCAGCAGCCCTACCACAGGGCCCGGGGAGCTGTTTTTT.

This sequence joins TRBV28 and TRBJ2-3; 11 bases agree with TRBD1. Per germline, CDR1 MDHEN and CDR2 SYDVKM. This CDR3 is built from 15 residues. V lost 2 bases to trimming and J lost 6 bases; unmatched junction nucleotides: 4. As DNA, the CDR3 is TGTGCCAGCAGTTTACCGGGGACAGGGGGGGATACGCAGTATTTT. As protein: CASSLPGTGGDTQYF.

This rearrangement joins TRBV21-1 to TRBJ1-1. TRBV21-1 is noted as a pseudogene. There are 16 residues in the CDR3. DNA of the CDR3: TGTGCCAGCAGCAAAACCCCCTACTCGAGCACCACTGAAGCTTTCTTT. Protein product: CASSKTPYSSTTEAFF.

The CDR3 nucleotides are TGTGCCAGCTCATCGAAGACAGGTCGCTCCTACAATGAGCAGTTCTTC. Translated, it gives CASSSKTGRSYNEQFF. V and J are TRBV18 and TRBJ2-1; possibly TRBD1 for D (6 bases). Between the trimmed V and J ends, which lost 5 bases and 0 bases, there was a span of 14 bases. CDR1 and CDR2 from the germline V gene are KGHSH and LQKENI. CDR3 length equals 16 residues.

The chain recombines TRBV15 with TRBJ2-7; 8 bases match TRBD1. V lost 5 bases to trimming and J lost 3 bases; unmatched junction nucleotides: 6. The CDR3 is 14 amino acids. CDR1 is LNHNV and CDR2 is YYDKDF in the germline V gene (reference sequence). CDR3 coding DNA: TGTGCCACCAGCCCGTCGGGACAGGTCTACGAGCAGTACTTC. It yields the protein CATSPSGQVYEQYF. The full variable domain, completed using reference TRBV15 and TRBJ2-7, is DAMVIQNPRYQVTQFGKPVTLSCSQTLNHNVMYWYQQKSSQAPKLLFHYYDKDFNNEADTPDNFQSRRPNTSFCFLDIRSPGLGDTAMYLCATSPSGQVYEQYFGPGTRLTVT.

Notes on this clone: An end of the junction differs from the germline gene, which may be a read error. The rearrangement joins TRBV6-5 to TRBJ1-6, with D possibly matching TRBD1 (6 bases). Germline V lookup: CDR1 MNHEY, CDR2 SVGAGI. This CDR3 comprises 14 residues. The CDR3: CASRIQGNNSPLHF. The CDR3 nucleotides read TGTGCCAGCAGGATACAGGGAAATAATTCACCCCTCCACTTC.

V usage is TRBV30 and J usage is TRBJ1-2, with a tentative D call TRBD1 (5 bases). CDR1 is GTSNPN and CDR2 is SVGIG in the germline V gene (reference sequence). V shed 0 bases and J shed 5 bases, with 13 bases lying between them. The CDR3 runs 14 residues. This chain's CDR3 is CAWSVQGLKYGYTF. CDR3 DNA sequence: TGTGCCTGGAGTGTCCAGGGACTGAAGTATGGCTACACCTTC.

This chain links TRBV5-1 with TRBJ2-1; D is possibly TRBD1 (5 bases). The CDR3 is made up of 14 amino acids. In germline, CDR1 is SGHRS, CDR2 YFSETQ. V shed 0 bases and J shed 5 bases, with 9 bases lying between them. The CDR3, as DNA: TGCGCCAGCAGCTTGGAACAGGTACACAATGAGCAGTTCTTC. This translates into CASSLEQVHNEQFF.

This clone is a singleton in its sample. The chain recombines TRBV5-1 with TRBJ1-2; perhaps TRBD1 as D (6 bases). The ends were cut back, 5 bases at V and 6 bases at J, with 14 bases in the middle. The CDR3 extends over 13 amino acids. Looked up from germline, CDR1 is SGHRS and CDR2 is YFSETQ. CDR3 sequence (DNA): TGCGCCAGCAGTTTCGGACAGAACAATGGCTACACCTTC. Translating it yields CASSFGQNNGYTF.

The rearrangement joins TRBV25-1 to TRBJ1-1; no definite D call. CDR1 and CDR2 (germline): MGHDK, SYGVNS. The CDR3 runs 12 residues. The V end was cut by 6 bases, the J end by 0 bases, with 5 bases between. This CDR3 reads CASRAMNTEAFF. CDR3 nucleotide sequence: TGTGCCAGCAGGGCAATGAACACTGAAGCTTTCTTT.

The chain uses TRBV18 and TRBJ2-7; D is possibly TRBD2 (6 bases). Germline values: CDR1 KGHSH, CDR2 LQKENI. V was pared by 2 bases and J by 3 bases, with 14 bases between. CDR3 length equals 15 residues. DNA of the CDR3: TGTGCCAGCTCACCATTCCGCCTCGGGAGCTACGAGCAGTACTTC. Residues: CASSPFRLGSYEQYF.

The V gene is TRBV4-1, the J gene TRBJ2-7; the match to TRBD1 covers 10 bases. Germline V gene data show CDR1 as MGHRA and CDR2 as YSYEKL. This CDR3 comprises 17 residues. Trimming at V came to 4 bases and at J to 7 bases, leaving 16 bases not matched to a gene. The CDR3 is CASSPTSPTGGGREQYF. CDR3 DNA sequence: TGCGCCAGCAGCCCTACGTCCCCGACAGGGGGCGGACGGGAGCAGTACTTC.

This clone was counted only a few times. V and J are TRBV5-6 and TRBJ1-2; 7 bases are a match to TRBD1. CDR3 size: 15 residues. V shed 4 bases, J shed 1 base, and the junction held 7 bases outside the gene matches. Germline CDR1 reads SGHDT; CDR2 reads YYEEEE. CDR3: CASSGPGTDNYGYTF. The CDR3, as DNA: TGTGCCAGCAGCGGACCCGGGACAGATAACTATGGCTACACCTTC.

Only a few counts were recorded for this clone. CDR3 loop: CATSRDRYSPLHF. The CDR3 coding sequence is TGTGCTACCTCCCGGGACAGATATTCACCCCTCCACTTT. This chain links TRBV7-7 with TRBJ1-6; 7 nucleotides line up with TRBD1. CDR1 is SSHAT, CDR2 FNYEAQ, per germline (reference sequence). The CDR3 runs to 13 residues.

The CDR3 reads CAASGVAGGTYNEQFF. The CDR3 DNA follows: TGTGCCGCCTCGGGGGTAGCGGGGGGTACCTACAATGAGCAGTTCTTC. V is TRBV10-3 and J is TRBJ2-1; the match to TRBD2 covers 10 bases. The CDR3 runs 16 residues. V lost 11 bases to trimming and J lost 2 bases; unmatched junction nucleotides: 12. CDR1 is ENHRY, CDR2 SYGVKD, per germline.